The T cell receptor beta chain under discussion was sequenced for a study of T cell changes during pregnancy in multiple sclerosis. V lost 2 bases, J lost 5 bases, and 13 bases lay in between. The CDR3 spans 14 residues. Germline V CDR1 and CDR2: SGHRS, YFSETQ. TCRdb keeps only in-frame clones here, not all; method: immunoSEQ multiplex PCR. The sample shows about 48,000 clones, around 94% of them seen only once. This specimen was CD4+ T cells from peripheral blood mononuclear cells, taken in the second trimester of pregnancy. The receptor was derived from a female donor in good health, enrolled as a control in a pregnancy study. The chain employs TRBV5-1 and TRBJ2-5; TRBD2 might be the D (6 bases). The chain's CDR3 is CASSFGRGGETQYF. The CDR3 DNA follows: TGCGCCAGCAGCTTCGGGCGGGGTGGGGAGACCCAGTACTTC.